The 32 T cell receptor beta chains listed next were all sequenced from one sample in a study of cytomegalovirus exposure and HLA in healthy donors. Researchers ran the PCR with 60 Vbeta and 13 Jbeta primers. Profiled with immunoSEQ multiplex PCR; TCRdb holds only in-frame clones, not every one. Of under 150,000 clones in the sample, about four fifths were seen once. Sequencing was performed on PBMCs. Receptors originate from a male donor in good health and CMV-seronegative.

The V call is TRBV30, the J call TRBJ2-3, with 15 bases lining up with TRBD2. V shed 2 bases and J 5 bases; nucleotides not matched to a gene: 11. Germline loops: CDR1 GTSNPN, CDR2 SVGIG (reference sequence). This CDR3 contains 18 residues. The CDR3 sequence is CAWSLRTSGGVPGDTQYF. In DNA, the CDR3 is TGTGCCTGGAGTCTTCGGACTAGCGGGGGGGTTCCGGGAGATACGCAGTATTTT.

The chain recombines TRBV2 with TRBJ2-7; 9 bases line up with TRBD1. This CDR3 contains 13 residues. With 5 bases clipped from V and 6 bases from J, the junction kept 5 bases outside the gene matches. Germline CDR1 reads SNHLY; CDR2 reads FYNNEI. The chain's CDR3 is CASSWTGALEQYF. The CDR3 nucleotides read TGTGCCAGCAGTTGGACAGGGGCTCTCGAGCAGTACTTC.

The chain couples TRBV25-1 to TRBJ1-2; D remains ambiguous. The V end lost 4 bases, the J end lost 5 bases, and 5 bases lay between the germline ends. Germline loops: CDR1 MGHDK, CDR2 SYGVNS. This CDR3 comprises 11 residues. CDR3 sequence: CASSAPYGYTF. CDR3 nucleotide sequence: TGTGCCAGCAGTGCCCCTTATGGCTACACCTTC.

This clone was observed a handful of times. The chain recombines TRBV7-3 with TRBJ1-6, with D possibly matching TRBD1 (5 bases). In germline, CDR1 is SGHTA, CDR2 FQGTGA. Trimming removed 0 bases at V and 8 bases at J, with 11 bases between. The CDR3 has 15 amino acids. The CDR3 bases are TGTGCCAGCAGCTTAACGGGTCAGGGCGATTCACCCCTCCACTTT. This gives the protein CASSLTGQGDSPLHF.

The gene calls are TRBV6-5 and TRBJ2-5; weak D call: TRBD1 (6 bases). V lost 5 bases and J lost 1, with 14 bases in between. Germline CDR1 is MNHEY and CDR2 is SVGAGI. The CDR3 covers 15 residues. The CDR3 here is CASSATRQVQETQYF. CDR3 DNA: TGTGCCAGCAGTGCTACCCGACAGGTCCAAGAGACCCAGTACTTC.

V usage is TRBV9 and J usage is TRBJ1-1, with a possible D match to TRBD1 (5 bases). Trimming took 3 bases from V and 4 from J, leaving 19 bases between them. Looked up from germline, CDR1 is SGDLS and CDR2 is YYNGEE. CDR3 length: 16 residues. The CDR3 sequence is CASSAGAGGVTTEAFF. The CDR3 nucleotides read TGTGCCAGCAGCGCCGGCGCGGGGGGGGTGACCACTGAAGCTTTCTTT. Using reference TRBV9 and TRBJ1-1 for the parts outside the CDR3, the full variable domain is DSGVTQTPKHLITATGQRVTLRCSPRSGDLSVYWYQQSLDQGLQFLIQYYNGEERAKGNILERFSAQQFPDLHSELNLSSLELGDSALYFCASSAGAGGVTTEAFFGQGTRLTVV.

CDR3 amino acids: CASSLTSSTLSYNSPLHF. The CDR3 nucleotides read TGCGCCAGCAGCCTAACTAGCTCGACCCTCTCCTATAATTCACCCCTCCACTTT. The chain joins TRBV4-3 to TRBJ1-6; D remains ambiguous. Germline V lookup: CDR1 LGHNA, CDR2 YSLEER. Between the trimmed V and J ends, which lost 4 bases and 0 bases, there was a span of 16 bases. The CDR3 length is 18 residues.

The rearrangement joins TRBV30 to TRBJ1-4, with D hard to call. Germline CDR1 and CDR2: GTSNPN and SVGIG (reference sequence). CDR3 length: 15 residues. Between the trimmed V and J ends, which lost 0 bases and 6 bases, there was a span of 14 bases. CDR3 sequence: CAWSVPLLGDEKLFF. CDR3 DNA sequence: TGTGCCTGGAGTGTACCATTGTTGGGAGATGAAAAACTGTTTTTT.

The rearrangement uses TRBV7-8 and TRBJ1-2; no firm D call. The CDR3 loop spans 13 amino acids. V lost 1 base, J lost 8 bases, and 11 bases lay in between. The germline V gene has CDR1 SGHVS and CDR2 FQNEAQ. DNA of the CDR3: TGTGCCAGCAGCTTAGGGTACAGCTCGGGCTACACCTTC. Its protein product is CASSLGYSSGYTF.

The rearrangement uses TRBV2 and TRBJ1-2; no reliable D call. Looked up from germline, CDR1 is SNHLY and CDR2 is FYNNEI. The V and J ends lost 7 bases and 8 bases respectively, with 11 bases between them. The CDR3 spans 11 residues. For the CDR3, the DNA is TGTGCCAGCAATGTAATCGGGGGCTACACCTTC. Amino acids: CASNVIGGYTF.

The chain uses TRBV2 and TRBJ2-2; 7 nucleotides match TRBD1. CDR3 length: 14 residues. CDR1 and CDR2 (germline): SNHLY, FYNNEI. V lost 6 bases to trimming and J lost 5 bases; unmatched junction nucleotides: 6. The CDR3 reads CASRDRVGTGELFF. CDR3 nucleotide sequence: TGTGCCAGCAGAGACAGGGTGGGGACCGGGGAGCTGTTTTTT.

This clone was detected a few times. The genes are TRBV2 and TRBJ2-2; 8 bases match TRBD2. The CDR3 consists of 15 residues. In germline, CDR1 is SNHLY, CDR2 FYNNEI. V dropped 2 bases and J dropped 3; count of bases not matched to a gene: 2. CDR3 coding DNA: TGTGCCAGCAGTGAACGTAGCGGGGACACCGGGGAGCTGTTTTTT. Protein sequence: CASSERSGDTGELFF.

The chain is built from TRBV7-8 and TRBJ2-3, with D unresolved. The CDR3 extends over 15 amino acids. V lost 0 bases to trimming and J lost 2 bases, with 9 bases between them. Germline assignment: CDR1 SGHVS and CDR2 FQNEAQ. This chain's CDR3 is CASSLALRTTDTQYF. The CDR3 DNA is TGTGCCAGCAGCTTAGCTTTGCGCACCACAGATACGCAGTATTTT.

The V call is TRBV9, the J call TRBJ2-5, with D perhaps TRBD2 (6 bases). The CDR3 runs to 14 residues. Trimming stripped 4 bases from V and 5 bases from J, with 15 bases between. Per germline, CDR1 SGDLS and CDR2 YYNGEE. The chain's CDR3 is CASSPDTGGETQYF. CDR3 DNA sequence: TGTGCCAGCAGCCCTGACACTGGAGGGGAGACCCAGTACTTC.

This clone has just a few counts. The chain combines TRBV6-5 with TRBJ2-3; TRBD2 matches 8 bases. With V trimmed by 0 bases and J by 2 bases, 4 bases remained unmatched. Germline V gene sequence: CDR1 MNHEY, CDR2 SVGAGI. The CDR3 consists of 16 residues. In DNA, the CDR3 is TGTGCCAGCAGTTACTCAGCGGGGGCCGACACAGATACGCAGTATTTT. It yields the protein CASSYSAGADTDTQYF.

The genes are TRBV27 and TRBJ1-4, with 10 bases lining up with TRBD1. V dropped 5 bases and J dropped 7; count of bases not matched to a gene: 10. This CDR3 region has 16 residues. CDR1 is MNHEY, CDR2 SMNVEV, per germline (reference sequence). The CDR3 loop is CASSHFDRGRVEKLFF. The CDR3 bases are TGTGCCAGCAGTCACTTCGACAGGGGGCGGGTTGAAAAACTGTTTTTT.

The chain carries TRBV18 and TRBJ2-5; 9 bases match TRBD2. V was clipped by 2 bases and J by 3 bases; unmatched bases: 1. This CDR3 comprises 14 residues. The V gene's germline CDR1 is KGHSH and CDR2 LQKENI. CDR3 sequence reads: CASSPGGGEETQYF. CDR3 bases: TGTGCCAGCTCACCAGGCGGGGGGGAAGAGACCCAGTACTTC.

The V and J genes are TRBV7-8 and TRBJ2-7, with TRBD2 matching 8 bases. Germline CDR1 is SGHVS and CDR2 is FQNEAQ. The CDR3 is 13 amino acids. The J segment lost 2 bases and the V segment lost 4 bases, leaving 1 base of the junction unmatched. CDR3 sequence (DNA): TGTGCCAGCAGCTCGACTAGCGCCTACGAGCAGTACTTC. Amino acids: CASSSTSAYEQYF.

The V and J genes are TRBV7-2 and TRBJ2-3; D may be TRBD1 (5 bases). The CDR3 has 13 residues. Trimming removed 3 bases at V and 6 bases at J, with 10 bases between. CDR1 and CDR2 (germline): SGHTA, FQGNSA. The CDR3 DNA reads TGTGCCAGCAGCTTCATAGGGGCGGATACGCAGTATTTT. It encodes CASSFIGADTQYF.

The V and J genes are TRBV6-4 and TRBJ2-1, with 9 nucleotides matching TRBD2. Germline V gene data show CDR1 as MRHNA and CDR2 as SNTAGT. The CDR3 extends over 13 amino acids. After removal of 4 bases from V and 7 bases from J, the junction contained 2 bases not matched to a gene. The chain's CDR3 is CASSVLAGNEQFF. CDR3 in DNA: TGTGCCAGCAGTGTCCTAGCGGGGAATGAGCAGTTCTTC.

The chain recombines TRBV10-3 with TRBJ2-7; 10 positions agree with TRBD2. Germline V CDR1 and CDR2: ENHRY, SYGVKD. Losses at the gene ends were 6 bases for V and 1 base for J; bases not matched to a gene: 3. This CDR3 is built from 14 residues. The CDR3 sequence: CAISLAGVSYEQYF. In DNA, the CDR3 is TGTGCCATCAGCCTAGCGGGGGTGTCCTACGAGCAGTACTTC.

The CDR3 here is CASSVGGTGWSDEQFF. DNA of the CDR3: TGTGCCAGCAGCGTAGGGGGGACAGGGTGGTCCGATGAGCAGTTCTTC. The chain is built from TRBV9 and TRBJ2-1; 9 bases fit TRBD1. V lost 0 bases and J lost 8; bases outside the gene matches: 9. The CDR3 is made up of 16 amino acids. Germline V gene sequence: CDR1 SGDLS, CDR2 YYNGEE.

CDR3 sequence (DNA): TGTGCCAGCAGCCAGGACGAGGGAGAGGCCTACAATGAGCAGTTCTTC. It translates to CASSQDEGEAYNEQFF. J is TRBJ2-1 and V is TRBV4-2; the D gene is possibly TRBD2 (5 bases). V lost 3 bases, J lost 2 bases, and 14 bases lay in between. The CDR3 spans 16 residues. Germline V CDR1 and CDR2: LGHNA, YNFKEQ.

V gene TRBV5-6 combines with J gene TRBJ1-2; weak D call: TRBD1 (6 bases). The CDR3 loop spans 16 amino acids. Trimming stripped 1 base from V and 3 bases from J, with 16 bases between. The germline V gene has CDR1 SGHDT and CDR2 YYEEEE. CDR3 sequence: CASSLKGRGGYYGYTF. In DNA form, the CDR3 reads TGTGCCAGCAGCTTGAAAGGCCGAGGGGGTTACTATGGCTACACCTTC.

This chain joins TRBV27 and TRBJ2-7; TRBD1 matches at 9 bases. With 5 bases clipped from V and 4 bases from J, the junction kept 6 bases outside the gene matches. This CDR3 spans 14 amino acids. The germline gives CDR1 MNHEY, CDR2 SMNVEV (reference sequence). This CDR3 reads CASSPVTGGYEQYF. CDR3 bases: TGTGCCAGCAGTCCCGTGACAGGGGGGTACGAGCAGTACTTC.

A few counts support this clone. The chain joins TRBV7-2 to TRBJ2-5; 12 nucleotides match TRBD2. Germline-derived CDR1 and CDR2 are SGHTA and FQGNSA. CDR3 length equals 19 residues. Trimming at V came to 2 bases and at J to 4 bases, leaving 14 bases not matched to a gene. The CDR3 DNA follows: TGTGCCAGCAGCTTAAGACCCGATCTAGCGGGGGGGCCAAGAGAGACCCAGTACTTC. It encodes CASSLRPDLAGGPRETQYF.

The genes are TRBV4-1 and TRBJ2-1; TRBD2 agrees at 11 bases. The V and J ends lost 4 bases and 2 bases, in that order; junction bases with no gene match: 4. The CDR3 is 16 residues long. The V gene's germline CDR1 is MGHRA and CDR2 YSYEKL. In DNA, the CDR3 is TGCGCCAGCAGCCGAGCGGGACTAGCGGCCTACAATGAGCAGTTCTTC. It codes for CASSRAGLAAYNEQFF.

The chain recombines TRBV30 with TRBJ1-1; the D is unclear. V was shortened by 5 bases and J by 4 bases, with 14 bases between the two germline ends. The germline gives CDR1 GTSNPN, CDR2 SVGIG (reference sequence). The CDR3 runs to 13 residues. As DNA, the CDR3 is TGTGCCTGGCAAAGTAATGGCGGCACTGAAGCTTTCTTT. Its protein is CAWQSNGGTEAFF.

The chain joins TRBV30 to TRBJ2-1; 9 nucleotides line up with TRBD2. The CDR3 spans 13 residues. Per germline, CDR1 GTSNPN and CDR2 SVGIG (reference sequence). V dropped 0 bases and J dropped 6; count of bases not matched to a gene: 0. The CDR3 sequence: CAWSVGLANEQFF. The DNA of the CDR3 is TGTGCCTGGAGTGTGGGACTAGCCAATGAGCAGTTCTTC.

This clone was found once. CDR3 nucleotides: TGTGCCAGCTCACCTAAGACAGGGGAGGGTGGCTACACCTTC. Amino acids: CASSPKTGEGGYTF. The chain recombines TRBV18 with TRBJ1-2, with 8 bases matching TRBD1. The CDR3 is 14 residues long. The germline gives CDR1 KGHSH, CDR2 LQKENI. V gave up 3 bases and J gave up 7 bases; unmatched junction bases: 7. Based on the CDR3 plus reference TRBV18 and TRBJ1-2, the full variable domain is NAGVMQNPRHLVRRRGQEARLRCSPMKGHSHVYWYRQLPEEGLKFMVYLQKENIIDESGMPKERFSAEFPKEGPSILRIQQVVRGDSAAYFCASSPKTGEGGYTFGSGTRLTVV.

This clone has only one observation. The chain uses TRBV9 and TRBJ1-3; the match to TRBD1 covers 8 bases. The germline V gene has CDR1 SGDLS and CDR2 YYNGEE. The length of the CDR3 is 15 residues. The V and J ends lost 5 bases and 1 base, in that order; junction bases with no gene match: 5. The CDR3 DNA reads TGTGCCAGCAGGCAGGGGGCTAATTCTGGAAACACCATATATTTT. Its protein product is CASRQGANSGNTIYF.

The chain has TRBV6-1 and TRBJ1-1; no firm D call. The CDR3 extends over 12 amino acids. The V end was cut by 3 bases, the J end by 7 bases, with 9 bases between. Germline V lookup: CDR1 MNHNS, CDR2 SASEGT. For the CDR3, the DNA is TGTGCCAGCAGTGATCAAACGGGTGAAGCTTTCTTT. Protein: CASSDQTGEAFF.